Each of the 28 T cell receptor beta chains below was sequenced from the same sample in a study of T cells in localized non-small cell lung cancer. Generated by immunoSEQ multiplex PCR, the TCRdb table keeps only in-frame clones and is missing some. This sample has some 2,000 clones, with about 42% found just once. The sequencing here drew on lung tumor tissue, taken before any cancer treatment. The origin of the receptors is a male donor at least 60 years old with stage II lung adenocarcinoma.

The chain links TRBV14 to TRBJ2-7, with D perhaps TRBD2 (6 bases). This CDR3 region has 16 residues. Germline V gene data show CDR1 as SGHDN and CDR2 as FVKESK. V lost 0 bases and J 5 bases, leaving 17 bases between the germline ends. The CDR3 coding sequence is TGTGCCAGCAGCCAAGATTGGGGGGTGGGAAGCCACGAGCAGTACTTC. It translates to CASSQDWGVGSHEQYF.

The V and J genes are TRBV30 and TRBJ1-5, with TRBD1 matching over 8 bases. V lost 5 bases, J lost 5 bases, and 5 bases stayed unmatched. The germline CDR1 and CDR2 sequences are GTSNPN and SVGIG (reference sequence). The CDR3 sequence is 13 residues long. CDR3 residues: CAWGGQAYQPQHF. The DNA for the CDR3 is TGTGCCTGGGGGGGACAGGCTTATCAGCCCCAGCATTTT.

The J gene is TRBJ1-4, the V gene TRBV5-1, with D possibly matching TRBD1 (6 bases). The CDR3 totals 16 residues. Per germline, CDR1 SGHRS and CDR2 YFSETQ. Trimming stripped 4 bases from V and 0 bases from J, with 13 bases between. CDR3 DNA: TGCGCCAGCAGCCGGGGGGGCTCTGCAACTAATGAAAAACTGTTTTTT. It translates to CASSRGGSATNEKLFF.

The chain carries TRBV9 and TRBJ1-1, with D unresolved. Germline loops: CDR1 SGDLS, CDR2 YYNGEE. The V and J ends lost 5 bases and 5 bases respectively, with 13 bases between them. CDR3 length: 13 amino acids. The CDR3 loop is CASSPRIRTEAFF. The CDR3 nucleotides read TGTGCCAGCAGTCCTCGGATTCGAACTGAAGCTTTCTTT.

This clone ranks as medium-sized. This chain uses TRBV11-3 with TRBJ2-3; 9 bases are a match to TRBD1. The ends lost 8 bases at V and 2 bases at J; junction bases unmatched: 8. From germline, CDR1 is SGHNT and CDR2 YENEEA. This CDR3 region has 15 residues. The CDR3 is CASRRGTGHTDTQYF. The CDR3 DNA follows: TGTGCCAGCCGTCGAGGGACAGGGCACACAGATACGCAGTATTTT.

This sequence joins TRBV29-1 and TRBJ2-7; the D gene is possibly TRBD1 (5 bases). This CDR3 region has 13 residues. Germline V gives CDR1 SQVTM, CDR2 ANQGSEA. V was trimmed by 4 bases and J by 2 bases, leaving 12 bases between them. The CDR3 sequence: CSVGIGAAYEQYF. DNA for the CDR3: TGCAGCGTTGGTATAGGGGCCGCCTACGAGCAGTACTTC.

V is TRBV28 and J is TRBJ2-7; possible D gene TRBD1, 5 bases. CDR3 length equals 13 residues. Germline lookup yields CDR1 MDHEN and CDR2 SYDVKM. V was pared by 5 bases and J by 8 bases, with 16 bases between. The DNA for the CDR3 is TGTGCCAGCAGTGTACCGCCGACAGAGCAGCAGTACTTC. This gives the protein CASSVPPTEQQYF. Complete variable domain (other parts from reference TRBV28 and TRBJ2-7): DVKVTQSSRYLVKRTGEKVFLECVQDMDHENMFWYRQDPGLGLRLIYFSYDVKMKEKGDIPEGYSVSREKKERFSLILESASTNQTSMYLCASSVPPTEQQYFGPGTRLTVT.

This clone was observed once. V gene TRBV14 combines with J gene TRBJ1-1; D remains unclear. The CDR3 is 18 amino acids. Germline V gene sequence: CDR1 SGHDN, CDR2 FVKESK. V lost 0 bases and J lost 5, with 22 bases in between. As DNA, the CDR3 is TGTGCCAGCAGCCAAGACTATTTCGGGGAGCGGCTAGGGACTGAAGCTTTCTTT. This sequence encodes CASSQDYFGERLGTEAFF.

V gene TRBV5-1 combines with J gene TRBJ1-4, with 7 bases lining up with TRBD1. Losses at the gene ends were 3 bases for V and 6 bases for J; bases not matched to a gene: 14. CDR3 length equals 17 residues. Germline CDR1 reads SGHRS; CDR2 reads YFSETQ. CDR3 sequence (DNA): TGCGCCAGCAGCTCCCTTAAATCCGGGACAGAACATGAAAAACTGTTTTTT. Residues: CASSSLKSGTEHEKLFF.

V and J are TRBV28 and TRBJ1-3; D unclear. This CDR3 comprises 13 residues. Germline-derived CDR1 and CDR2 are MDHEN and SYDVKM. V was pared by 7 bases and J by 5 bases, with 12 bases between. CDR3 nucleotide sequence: TGTGCCAGCATCCCTAGTTATAGAAACACCATATATTTT. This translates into CASIPSYRNTIYF.

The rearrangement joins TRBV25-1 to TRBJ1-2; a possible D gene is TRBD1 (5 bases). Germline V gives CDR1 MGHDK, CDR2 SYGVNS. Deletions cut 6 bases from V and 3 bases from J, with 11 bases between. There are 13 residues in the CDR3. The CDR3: CASRYGGDYGYTF. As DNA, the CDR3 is TGTGCCAGCAGATATGGGGGGGACTATGGCTACACCTTC.

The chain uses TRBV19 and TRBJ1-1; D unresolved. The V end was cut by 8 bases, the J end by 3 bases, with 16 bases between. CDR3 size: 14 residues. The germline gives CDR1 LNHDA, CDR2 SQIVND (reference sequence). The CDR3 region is CASLFAGRYTEAFF. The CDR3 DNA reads TGTGCCAGTTTATTTGCAGGTCGGTACACTGAAGCTTTCTTT.

The CDR3 loop reads CASSPDLTGELFF. In DNA, the CDR3 is TGTGCCAGCTCACCGGACCTTACCGGGGAGCTGTTTTTT. The gene calls are TRBV18 and TRBJ2-2; no definite D call. The length of the CDR3 is 13 residues. CDR1 KGHSH and CDR2 LQKENI come from the germline V gene. V lost 3 bases to trimming and J lost 5 bases, with 7 bases between them. Supplemented by reference TRBV18 and TRBJ2-2, the full variable domain reads NAGVMQNPRHLVRRRGQEARLRCSPMKGHSHVYWYRQLPEEGLKFMVYLQKENIIDESGMPKERFSAEFPKEGPSILRIQQVVRGDSAAYFCASSPDLTGELFFGEGSRLTVL.

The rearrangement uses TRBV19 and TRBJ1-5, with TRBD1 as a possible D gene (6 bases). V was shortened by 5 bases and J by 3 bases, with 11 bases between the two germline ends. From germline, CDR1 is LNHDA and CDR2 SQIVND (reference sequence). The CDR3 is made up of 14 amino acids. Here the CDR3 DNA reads TGTGCCAGTAGTCAGGGGCAGTACAATCAGCCCCAGCATTTT. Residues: CASSQGQYNQPQHF.

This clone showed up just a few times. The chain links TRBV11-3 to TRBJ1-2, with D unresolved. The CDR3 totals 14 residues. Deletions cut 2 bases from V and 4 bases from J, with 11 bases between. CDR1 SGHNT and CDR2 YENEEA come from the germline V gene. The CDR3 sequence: CASSLSASIYGYTF. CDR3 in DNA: TGTGCCAGCAGCTTATCGGCCAGCATCTATGGCTACACCTTC.

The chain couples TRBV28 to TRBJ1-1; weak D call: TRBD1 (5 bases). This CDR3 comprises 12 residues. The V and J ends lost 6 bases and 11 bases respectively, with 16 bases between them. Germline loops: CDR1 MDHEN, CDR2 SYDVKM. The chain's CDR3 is CASSKPGDKAFF. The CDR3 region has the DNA TGTGCCAGCAGCAAACCGGGGGATAAGGCTTTCTTT.

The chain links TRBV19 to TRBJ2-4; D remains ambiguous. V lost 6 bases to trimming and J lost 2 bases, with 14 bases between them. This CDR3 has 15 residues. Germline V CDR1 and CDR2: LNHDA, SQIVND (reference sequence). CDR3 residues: CASRPPLFPKNIQYF. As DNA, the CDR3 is TGTGCCAGTAGACCCCCATTGTTTCCCAAAAACATTCAGTACTTC.

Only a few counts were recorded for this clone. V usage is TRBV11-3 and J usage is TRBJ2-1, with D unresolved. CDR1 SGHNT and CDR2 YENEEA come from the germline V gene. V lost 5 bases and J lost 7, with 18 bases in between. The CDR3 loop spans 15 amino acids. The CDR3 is CASSLGGSLFNEQFF. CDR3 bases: TGTGCCAGCAGCCTGGGCGGCTCCCTCTTTAATGAGCAGTTCTTC.

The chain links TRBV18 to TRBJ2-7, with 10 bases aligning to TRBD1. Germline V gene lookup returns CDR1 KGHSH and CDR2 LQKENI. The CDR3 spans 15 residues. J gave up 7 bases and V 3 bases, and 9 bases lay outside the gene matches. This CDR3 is CASSPTGGSKEEQYF. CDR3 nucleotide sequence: TGTGCCAGCTCACCGACAGGGGGCTCCAAGGAGGAGCAGTACTTC.

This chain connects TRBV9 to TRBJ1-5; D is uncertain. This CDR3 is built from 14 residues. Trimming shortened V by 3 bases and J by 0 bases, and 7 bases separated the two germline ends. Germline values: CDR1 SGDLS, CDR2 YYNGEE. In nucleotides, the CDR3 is TGTGCCAGCAGCGCCGGGGTTAGCAATCAGCCCCAGCATTTT. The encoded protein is CASSAGVSNQPQHF.

The CDR3 sequence is CASSKIMEETQYF. The CDR3, as DNA: TGTGCCAGCAGTAAAATCATGGAGGAGACCCAGTACTTC. The genes are TRBV6-8 and TRBJ2-5; the D is unclear. The germline V gene has CDR1 MNHGY and CDR2 SAAAGT. Between the trimmed V and J ends, which lost 5 bases and 5 bases, there was a span of 12 bases. The CDR3 length is 13 residues.

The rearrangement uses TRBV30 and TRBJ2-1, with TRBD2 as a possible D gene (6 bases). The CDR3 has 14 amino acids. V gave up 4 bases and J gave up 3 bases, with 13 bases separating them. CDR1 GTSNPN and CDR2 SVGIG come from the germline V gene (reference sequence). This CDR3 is CAWKKRAFYNEQFF. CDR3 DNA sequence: TGTGCCTGGAAAAAGCGGGCCTTCTACAATGAGCAGTTCTTC.

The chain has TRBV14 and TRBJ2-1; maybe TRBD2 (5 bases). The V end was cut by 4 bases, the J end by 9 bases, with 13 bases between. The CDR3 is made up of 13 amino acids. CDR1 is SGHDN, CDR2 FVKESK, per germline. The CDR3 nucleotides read TGTGCCAGCAGCCCCCGGACTTGGGGTGAGCAGTTCTTC. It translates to CASSPRTWGEQFF.

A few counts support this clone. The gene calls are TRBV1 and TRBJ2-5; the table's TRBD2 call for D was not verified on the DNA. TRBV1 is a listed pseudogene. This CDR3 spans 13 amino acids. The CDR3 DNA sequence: TGCGCCAGCAGCCCTGGACTAGCCTCGACCCAGTACTTC. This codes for CASSPGLASTQYF.

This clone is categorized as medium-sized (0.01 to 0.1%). CDR3 amino acids: CASSLEREDKDTQYF. The CDR3 DNA reads TGTGCCAGCAGCTTAGAGCGGGAGGACAAAGATACGCAGTATTTT. The chain employs TRBV11-3 and TRBJ2-3; 8 bases line up with TRBD2. This CDR3 comprises 15 residues. Germline assignment: CDR1 SGHNT and CDR2 YENEEA. V was clipped by 0 bases and J by 5 bases; unmatched bases: 4. Combining the CDR3 with reference TRBV11-3 and TRBJ2-3 gives the whole variable domain EAGVVQSPRYKIIEKKQPVAFWCNPISGHNTLYWYLQNLGQGPELLIRYENEEAVDDSQLPKDRFSAERLKGVDSTLKIQPAELGDSAVYLCASSLEREDKDTQYFGPGTRLTVL.

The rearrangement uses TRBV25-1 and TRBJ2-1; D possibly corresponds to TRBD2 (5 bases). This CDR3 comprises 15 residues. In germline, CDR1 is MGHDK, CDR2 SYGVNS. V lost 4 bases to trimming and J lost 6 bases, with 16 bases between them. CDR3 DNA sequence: TGTGCCAGCAGTGGCGCGGGCACAACCTCCAATGAGCAGTTCTTC. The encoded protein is CASSGAGTTSNEQFF. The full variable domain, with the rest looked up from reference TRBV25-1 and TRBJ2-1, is EADIYQTPRYLVIGTGKKITLECSQTMGHDKMYWYQQDPGMELHLIHYSYGVNSTEKGDLSSESTVSRIRTEHFPLTLESARPSHTSQYLCASSGAGTTSNEQFFGPGTRLTVL.

The CDR3 DNA is TGTGCCAGCAGTTACTCGAGTAGCGGTTACAATGAGCAGTTCTTC. Protein product: CASSYSSSGYNEQFF. The chain recombines TRBV6-7 with TRBJ2-1, with a weak D call TRBD2 (6 bases). TRBV6-7 is labeled an ORF, and its function is uncertain. The CDR3 totals 15 residues. The germline V and J ends were trimmed by 0 bases and 4 bases, with 10 bases remaining between them.

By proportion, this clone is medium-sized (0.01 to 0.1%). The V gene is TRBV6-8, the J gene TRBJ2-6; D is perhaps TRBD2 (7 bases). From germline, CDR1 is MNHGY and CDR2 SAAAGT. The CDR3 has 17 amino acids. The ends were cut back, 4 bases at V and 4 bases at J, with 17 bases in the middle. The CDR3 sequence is CASSLLSGGLGANVLTF. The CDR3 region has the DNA TGTGCCAGCAGTTTACTGTCCGGGGGGCTCGGGGCCAACGTCCTGACTTTC.